The rows below give T cell receptor beta chains drawn from one sample of a study of CD8 T cells in Susac syndrome. Each CDR3 protein gets one entry after TCRdb re-called the immunoSEQ multiplex PCR reads with MiXCR. The table includes around 190,000 distinct CDR3 sequences, about 95% detected once. Sequences were obtained from CD4+ T cells from PBMCs. All receptors come from a human donor in good health. The conserved cysteine and the conserved F or W are not part of the CDR3 here. Fields, in order: V gene, J gene, CDR3 length, CDR3 protein.

v_gene: TRBV14; j_gene: TRBJ1-2; len: 11; CDR3aa: ASSQDLQGSYT
v_gene: TRBV20-1; j_gene: TRBJ1-5; len: 12; CDR3aa: SASGGMVTQPQH
v_gene: TRBV12-3/TRBV12-4; j_gene: TRBJ2-5; len: 13; CDR3aa: ASSLMQGSEETQY
v_gene: TRBV15; j_gene: TRBJ1-5; len: 12; CDR3aa: ATSLGTGGQPQH
v_gene: TRBV4-3; j_gene: TRBJ2-5; len: 15; CDR3aa: ASSQGVAGGPQETQY
v_gene: TRBV27; j_gene: TRBJ2-3; len: 11; CDR3aa: ASSYTGTDTQY
v_gene: TRBV7-7; j_gene: TRBJ1-5; len: 13; CDR3aa: ASSLYDRGGQPQH
v_gene: TRBV18; j_gene: TRBJ1-5; len: 14; CDR3aa: ASSPLTTNSNQPQH
v_gene: TRBV29-1; j_gene: TRBJ2-7; len: 9; CDR3aa: SAGKTYEQY
v_gene: TRBV30; j_gene: TRBJ1-4; len: 13; CDR3aa: ACSPQGRGGEKLF
v_gene: TRBV30; j_gene: TRBJ1-2; len: 11; CDR3aa: AWSLRTGAGYT
v_gene: TRBV6-1; j_gene: TRBJ2-1; len: 11; CDR3aa: ASSEARYNEQF
v_gene: TRBV12-3/TRBV12-4; j_gene: TRBJ2-1; len: 12; CDR3aa: ASSLRRGENEQF